The clone carrying this T cell receptor beta chain came up many times. Antigen specificity is unknown. There were TCR beta CDR3 regions amplified from RNA transcripts. A set of HTBI primers served as the primers for a first-round RT-PCR of the TCR CDR3. TCRdb redid the calling of the multiplex PCR reads with MiXCR, one entry per CDR3 protein. There are roughly 240,000 distinct CDR3 sequences in the sample; approximately 23% occur only once, and roughly a third lies in the top ten. The sample belongs to a study of T cells in Graves' hyperthyroidism and ophthalmopathy. About the study: Any treatment followed the collection of peripheral blood at initial diagnosis.

General observations from the study: Among clonotypes expanded in thyroid above 0.001, most were also found in blood.

The germline V gene encodes CDR1 SGHRS and CDR2 YFSETQ. V was clipped by 0 bases and J by 4 bases, with 8 bases between them. The CDR3 spans 13 residues. The receptor comes from a woman in her thirties or forties with Graves' ophthalmopathy. The V call is TRBV5-1, the J call TRBJ2-7; D is uncertain. The sample consisted of blood. Here the CDR3 DNA reads TGCGCCAGCAGCTTGGGGACGCGATACGAGCAGTACTTC. Translation gives CASSLGTRYEQYF.